Following are 26 T cell receptor beta chains from one sample sequenced in a study of a mutant IDH1 vaccine in newly diagnosed glioma. These receptors' antigens are unknown. TCRdb's table, derived via immunoSEQ multiplex PCR, lists solely in-frame clones and lacks some. The profile shows around 26,000 clones, around 70% of them singletons. The time point here: week 11, during vaccination. Doses consisted of 300 ug of mutant IDH1 20-mer peptide each, paired with topical imiquimod. Sequencing was performed on peripheral blood mononuclear cells (PBMCs), taken from a glioma patient whose treatment included an IDH1 peptide vaccine. All receptors come from a man in his late teens or twenties with glioma. Some clones in this sample may be carry-over from other donors' samples.

This clone was observed a handful of times. The chain couples TRBV5-1 to TRBJ2-2; D is unresolved. Germline V gene lookup returns CDR1 SGHRS and CDR2 YFSETQ. The CDR3 consists of 16 residues. V shed 2 bases and J shed 1 base, with 12 bases lying between them. CDR3 DNA sequence: TGCGCCAGCAGCTTTAACCCCTGGGGGAACACCGGGGAGCTGTTTTTT. This encodes CASSFNPWGNTGELFF.

The chain links TRBV7-8 to TRBJ2-2; D ambiguous. The CDR3 loop spans 19 amino acids. Germline V lookup: CDR1 SGHVS, CDR2 FQNEAQ. V gave up 2 bases and J gave up 2 bases, with 21 bases separating them. The CDR3 DNA reads TGTGCCAGCAGCTTATTAGGAGTTTCCAGGACGGATAACACCGGGGAGCTGTTTTTT. The encoded protein is CASSLLGVSRTDNTGELFF.

The rearrangement links TRBV5-1 to TRBJ1-2; tentative D call: TRBD1 (6 bases). Germline V gives CDR1 SGHRS, CDR2 YFSETQ. With 2 bases removed from V and 7 bases from J, the gap between germline ends came to 12 bases. The CDR3 is made up of 13 amino acids. CDR3 loop: CASSLAGASGYTF. Here the CDR3 DNA reads TGCGCCAGCAGCTTAGCGGGGGCGAGTGGCTACACCTTC.

The chain recombines TRBV7-9 with TRBJ2-5; TRBD1 matches at 9 bases. V shed 5 bases, J shed 2 bases, and the junction held 6 bases outside the gene matches. The CDR3 runs to 15 residues. Germline V CDR1 and CDR2: SEHNR, FQNEAQ (reference sequence). CDR3 bases: TGTGCCAGCAGCCTAGGACAGGGGAGTCAAGAGACCCAGTACTTC. Translating gives CASSLGQGSQETQYF.

V is TRBV19 and J is TRBJ2-3; 7 bases align to TRBD2. The CDR3 has 13 residues. CDR1 is LNHDA, CDR2 SQIVND, per germline (reference sequence). The V gene end was trimmed by 4 bases and the J gene end by 4 bases; junction bases not matched to a gene: 2. This chain's CDR3 is CASSSGSPDTQYF. DNA of the CDR3: TGTGCCAGTAGTAGCGGGAGCCCAGATACGCAGTATTTT. The complete variable domain, with remaining parts taken from reference TRBV19 and TRBJ2-3, reads DGGITQSPKYLFRKEGQNVTLSCEQNLNHDAMYWYRQDPGQGLRLIYYSQIVNDFQKGDIAEGYSVSREKKESFPLTVTSAQKNPTAFYLCASSSGSPDTQYFGPGTRLTVL.

This rearrangement joins TRBV14 to TRBJ1-2, with no clear D. The CDR3 is 13 amino acids. Germline V CDR1 and CDR2: SGHDN, FVKESK. Between the trimmed V and J ends, which lost 4 bases and 4 bases, there was a span of 10 bases. CDR3 sequence reads: CASSRTVGYGYTF. DNA for the CDR3: TGTGCCAGCAGCCGCACAGTAGGCTATGGCTACACCTTC.

The chain combines TRBV11-2 with TRBJ1-2; no firm D call. This CDR3 spans 13 amino acids. Trimming took 2 bases from V and 3 from J, leaving 7 bases between them. Germline loops: CDR1 SGHAT, CDR2 FQNNGV. The CDR3 loop is CASSLRDDYGYTF. The CDR3 DNA reads TGTGCCAGCAGCTTACGGGATGACTATGGCTACACCTTC.

V and J are TRBV18 and TRBJ1-2; unclear D gene. The germline V and J ends were trimmed by 3 bases and 7 bases, with 9 bases remaining between them. The CDR3 has 12 amino acids. Per the germline V gene, CDR1 is KGHSH and CDR2 is LQKENI. The CDR3 nucleotides read TGTGCCAGCTCACCTGGGTTGGGTGGCTACACCTTC. Translating gives CASSPGLGGYTF.

This clone has just a few counts. The gene calls are TRBV7-9 and TRBJ1-5, with D tentatively TRBD1 (5 bases). The germline V gene encodes CDR1 SEHNR and CDR2 FQNEAQ (reference sequence). The CDR3 contains 13 residues. Trimming removed 1 base from V and 9 bases from J, with 10 bases in between. The CDR3 nucleotides are TGTGCCAGCAGCTTAGGACAGCTCTGGCCCCAGCATTTT. Amino acid sequence: CASSLGQLWPQHF.

This chain uses TRBV7-9 with TRBJ1-5; TRBD1 might be the D (6 bases). The V and J ends lost 1 base and 4 bases respectively, with 8 bases between them. Germline lookup yields CDR1 SEHNR and CDR2 FQNEAQ (reference sequence). This CDR3 spans 14 amino acids. CDR3 amino acids: CASSLGRGNQPQHF. DNA for the CDR3: TGTGCCAGCAGCTTAGGCAGGGGAAATCAGCCCCAGCATTTT.

V and J are TRBV5-6 and TRBJ1-2; TRBD1 aligns across 7 bases. This CDR3 contains 15 residues. Germline loops: CDR1 SGHDT, CDR2 YYEEEE. V was clipped by 4 bases and J by 3 bases; unmatched bases: 9. The CDR3 loop is CASSVPTGIDYGYTF. The CDR3 nucleotides are TGTGCCAGCAGCGTCCCGACAGGGATAGACTATGGCTACACCTTC.

The rearrangement links TRBV2 to TRBJ2-4, with D unclear. The V gene's germline CDR1 is SNHLY and CDR2 FYNNEI. V was shortened by 6 bases and J by 5 bases, with 5 bases between the two germline ends. The CDR3 runs to 11 residues. This CDR3 is CASSTENIQYF. For the CDR3, the DNA is TGTGCCAGCAGCACAGAAAACATTCAGTACTTC.

V is TRBV18 and J is TRBJ2-1, with 11 nucleotides matching TRBD1. Trimming at V came to 11 bases and at J to 7 bases, leaving 10 bases not matched to a gene. This CDR3 contains 14 residues. Looked up from germline, CDR1 is KGHSH and CDR2 is LQKENI. The chain's CDR3 is CAGRAGTGGNEQFF. The CDR3 coding sequence is TGTGCCGGCCGCGCCGGGACAGGGGGAAATGAGCAGTTCTTC.

The CDR3 region is CASSPGTIALYNTEAFF. CDR3 nucleotide sequence: TGTGCCAGCAGCCCCGGGACCATCGCATTATACAACACTGAAGCTTTCTTT. V is TRBV5-6 and J is TRBJ1-1, with a possible D match to TRBD1 (5 bases). This CDR3 region has 17 residues. Germline CDR1 is SGHDT and CDR2 is YYEEEE. The V gene lost 4 bases and the J gene lost 2 bases, with 21 bases spanning the gap.

This sequence joins TRBV2 and TRBJ2-5; 12 bases are a match to TRBD2. The CDR3 contains 15 residues. CDR1 SNHLY and CDR2 FYNNEI come from the germline V gene. J gave up 4 bases and V 8 bases, and 8 bases lay outside the gene matches. In DNA, the CDR3 is TGTGCCAGCTTGAGAGGGACTAGCGGGCCAGAGACCCAGTACTTC. Translating gives CASLRGTSGPETQYF. The full variable domain, rest sourced from reference TRBV2 and TRBJ2-5, is EPEVTQTPSHQVTQMGQEVILRCVPISNHLYFYWYRQILGQKVEFLVSFYNNEISEKSEIFDDQFSVERPDGSNFTLKIRSTKLEDSAMYFCASLRGTSGPETQYFGPGTRLLVL.

The table lists this clone with a few counts. The chain employs TRBV10-2 and TRBJ1-5; TRBD1 might be the D (5 bases). Germline values: CDR1 WSHSY, CDR2 SAAADI. The V and J ends lost 3 bases and 4 bases respectively, with 16 bases between them. This CDR3 region has 16 residues. In DNA, the CDR3 is TGCGCCAGCAGTGAACGGGGGGGGATTACAAATCAGCCCCAGCATTTT. It codes for CASSERGGITNQPQHF.

In this sample, this clone turned up a few times. J is TRBJ1-2 and V is TRBV6-5, with D possibly being TRBD1 (6 bases). Per the germline V gene, CDR1 is MNHEY and CDR2 is SVGAGI. The V end lost 9 bases, the J end lost 2 bases, and 13 bases lay between the germline ends. The CDR3 has 13 amino acids. The CDR3 DNA follows: TGTGCCAGTGGACAGAGACAGAACTATGGCTACACCTTC. Translated: CASGQRQNYGYTF.

The chain combines TRBV9 with TRBJ2-7, with a tentative D call TRBD1 (5 bases). Trimming took 4 bases from V and 0 from J, leaving 14 bases between them. Germline V gives CDR1 SGDLS, CDR2 YYNGEE. The CDR3 is 15 residues long. This chain's CDR3 is CASSPGYTSSYEQYF. CDR3 coding DNA: TGTGCCAGCAGCCCAGGGTACACCTCCTCCTACGAGCAGTACTTC.

This clone was picked up one time. The J gene is TRBJ2-3, the V gene TRBV5-4, with D possibly TRBD2 on 5 matching bases. The CDR3 has 14 residues. CDR1 and CDR2 (germline): SGHNT, YYREEE (reference sequence). V dropped 2 bases and J dropped 5 bases, with 12 bases sitting between them. The CDR3 protein is CASSFGLQEDTQYF. CDR3 nucleotide sequence: TGTGCCAGCAGCTTCGGACTGCAGGAAGATACGCAGTATTTT.

The chain recombines TRBV9 with TRBJ2-2; D remains unclear. The germline CDR1 and CDR2 sequences are SGDLS and YYNGEE. V lost 0 bases and J lost 0, with 6 bases in between. The CDR3 length is 15 residues. This CDR3 reads CASSVGGANTGELFF. CDR3 nucleotides: TGTGCCAGCAGCGTAGGCGGAGCGAACACCGGGGAGCTGTTTTTT.

The genes are TRBV19 and TRBJ2-3; TRBD1 or TRBD2 may be the D gene (5 bases each). V dropped 6 bases and J dropped 0 bases, with 10 bases sitting between them. There are 14 residues in the CDR3. The germline gives CDR1 LNHDA, CDR2 SQIVND (reference sequence). The CDR3: CASSQGPSTDTQYF. CDR3 sequence (DNA): TGTGCCAGTAGCCAGGGACCTAGCACAGATACGCAGTATTTT.

Here the CDR3 reads CASSLPGAGGEQYF. The CDR3 DNA sequence: TGTGCCAGCAGCTTACCCGGGGCAGGGGGCGAGCAGTACTTC. The rearrangement links TRBV7-9 to TRBJ2-7; 7 bases fit TRBD1. Losses at the gene ends were 2 bases for V and 6 bases for J; bases not matched to a gene: 7. The CDR3 has 14 amino acids. Germline V gene sequence: CDR1 SEHNR, CDR2 FQNEAQ (reference sequence).

This clone was picked up a small number of times. The chain combines TRBV19 with TRBJ1-5, with unresolved D. The germline V gene encodes CDR1 LNHDA and CDR2 SQIVND (reference sequence). The CDR3 runs to 17 residues. V was trimmed by 7 bases and J by 4 bases, leaving 23 bases between them. The DNA of the CDR3 is TGTGCCAGTACCCCCGCGGGCAGGTTTAGTTCTAATCAGCCCCAGCATTTT. Translation gives CASTPAGRFSSNQPQHF. Using reference TRBV19 and TRBJ1-5 for the parts outside the CDR3, the full variable domain is DGGITQSPKYLFRKEGQNVTLSCEQNLNHDAMYWYRQDPGQGLRLIYYSQIVNDFQKGDIAEGYSVSREKKESFPLTVTSAQKNPTAFYLCASTPAGRFSSNQPQHFGDGTRLSIL.

The chain couples TRBV7-9 to TRBJ2-1, with TRBD1 identical over 9 bases. Germline V gives CDR1 SEHNR, CDR2 FQNEAQ (reference sequence). The trim removed 5 bases at V and 8 bases at J, leaving 10 bases unmatched. CDR3 size: 15 residues. Here the CDR3 DNA reads TGTGCCAGCAGCAATCGACAGGGGGGGCCCGATGAGCAGTTCTTC. Amino acids: CASSNRQGGPDEQFF. Filled out from reference TRBV7-9 and TRBJ2-1, the complete variable domain reads DTGVSQNPRHKITKRGQNVTFRCDPISEHNRLYWYRQTLGQGPEFLTYFQNEAQLEKSRLLSDRFSAERPKGSFSTLEIQRTEQGDSAMYLCASSNRQGGPDEQFFGPGTRLTVL.

V gene TRBV10-3 combines with J gene TRBJ2-1; 11 bases align to TRBD2. The CDR3 length is 18 residues. V was clipped by 6 bases and J by 6 bases; unmatched bases: 16. CDR1 and CDR2 (germline): ENHRY, SYGVKD. This CDR3 reads CAIRTGSGRAANTNEQFF. CDR3 nucleotides: TGTGCCATCAGGACAGGTAGCGGGAGGGCCGCTAATACCAATGAGCAGTTCTTC.

The sample holds a few counts of this clone. CDR3 sequence (DNA): TGCGCCAGCAGCACACATGCAACTAATGAAAAACTGTTTTTT. This codes for CASSTHATNEKLFF. This chain connects TRBV4-3 to TRBJ1-4, with no clear D. This CDR3 region has 14 residues. Germline V gene data show CDR1 as LGHNA and CDR2 as YSLEER. The V end lost 5 bases, the J end lost 0 bases, and 7 bases lay between the germline ends.